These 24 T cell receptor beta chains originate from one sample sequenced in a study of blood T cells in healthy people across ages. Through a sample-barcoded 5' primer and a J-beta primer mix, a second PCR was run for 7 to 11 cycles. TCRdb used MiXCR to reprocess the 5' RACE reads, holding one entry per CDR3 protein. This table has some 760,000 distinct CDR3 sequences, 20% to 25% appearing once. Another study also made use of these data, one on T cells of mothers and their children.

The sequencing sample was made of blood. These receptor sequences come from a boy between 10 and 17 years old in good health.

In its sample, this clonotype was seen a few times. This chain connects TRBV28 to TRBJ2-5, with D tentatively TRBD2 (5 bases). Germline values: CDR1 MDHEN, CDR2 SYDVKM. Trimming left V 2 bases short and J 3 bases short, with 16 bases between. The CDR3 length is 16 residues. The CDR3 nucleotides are TGTGCCAGCAGTTTACGTTGGCCACCGGGAAAAGAGACCCAGTACTTC. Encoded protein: CASSLRWPPGKETQYF.

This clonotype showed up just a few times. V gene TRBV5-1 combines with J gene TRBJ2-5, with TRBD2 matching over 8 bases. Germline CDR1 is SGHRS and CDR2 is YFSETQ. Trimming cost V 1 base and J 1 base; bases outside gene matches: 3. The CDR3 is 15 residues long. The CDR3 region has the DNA TGCGCCAGCAGCTTGACGGGGGGGACCCAAGAGACCCAGTACTTC. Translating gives CASSLTGGTQETQYF.

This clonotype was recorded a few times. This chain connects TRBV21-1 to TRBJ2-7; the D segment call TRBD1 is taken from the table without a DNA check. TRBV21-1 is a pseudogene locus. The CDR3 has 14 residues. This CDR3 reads CASPDRAFSYEQYF. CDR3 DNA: TGTGCCAGCCCTGACAGGGCTTTTTCCTACGAGCAGTACTTC.

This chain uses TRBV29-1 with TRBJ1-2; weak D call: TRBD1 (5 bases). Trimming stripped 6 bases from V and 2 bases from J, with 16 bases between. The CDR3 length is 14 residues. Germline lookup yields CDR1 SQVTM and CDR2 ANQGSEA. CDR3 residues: CSVADRVGNYGYTF. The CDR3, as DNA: TGCAGCGTAGCTGACAGAGTAGGGAACTATGGCTACACCTTC.

In nucleotides, the CDR3 is TGTGCCAGCAGCCCCCTGTGGCTAGCGGGGACACAAGAGACCCAGTACTTC. The encoded protein is CASSPLWLAGTQETQYF. This chain uses TRBV7-9 with TRBJ2-5; 9 bases match TRBD2. The CDR3 contains 17 residues. V was clipped by 5 bases and J by 2 bases; unmatched bases: 12. Looked up from germline, CDR1 is SEHNR and CDR2 is FQNEAQ (reference sequence).

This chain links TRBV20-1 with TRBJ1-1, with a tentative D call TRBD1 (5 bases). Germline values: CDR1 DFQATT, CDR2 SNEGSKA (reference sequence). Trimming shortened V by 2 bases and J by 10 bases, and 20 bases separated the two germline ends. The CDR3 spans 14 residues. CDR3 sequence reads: CSARQGGGRVGAFF. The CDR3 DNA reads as TGCAGTGCTAGACAGGGCGGCGGTCGGGTAGGAGCTTTCTTT.

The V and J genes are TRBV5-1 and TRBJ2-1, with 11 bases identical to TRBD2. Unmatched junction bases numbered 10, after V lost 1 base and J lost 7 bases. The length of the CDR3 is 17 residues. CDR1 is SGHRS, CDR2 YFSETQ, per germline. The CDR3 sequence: CASSLPQLAGVLNEQFF. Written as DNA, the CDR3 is TGCGCCAGCAGCTTGCCCCAACTAGCGGGAGTATTGAATGAGCAGTTCTTC.

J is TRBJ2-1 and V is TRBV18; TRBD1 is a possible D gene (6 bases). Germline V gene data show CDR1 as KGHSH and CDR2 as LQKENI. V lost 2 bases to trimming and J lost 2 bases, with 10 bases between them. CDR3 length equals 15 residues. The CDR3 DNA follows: TGTGCCAGCTCACCAAAGACAGGTACCTACAATGAGCAGTTCTTC. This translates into CASSPKTGTYNEQFF.

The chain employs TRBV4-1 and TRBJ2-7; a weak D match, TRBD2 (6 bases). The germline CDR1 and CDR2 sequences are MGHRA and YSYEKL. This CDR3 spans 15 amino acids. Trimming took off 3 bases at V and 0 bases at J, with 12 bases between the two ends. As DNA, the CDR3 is TGCGCCAGCAGCCACCCCGGGACTTCCTCCTACGAGCAGTACTTC. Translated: CASSHPGTSSYEQYF.

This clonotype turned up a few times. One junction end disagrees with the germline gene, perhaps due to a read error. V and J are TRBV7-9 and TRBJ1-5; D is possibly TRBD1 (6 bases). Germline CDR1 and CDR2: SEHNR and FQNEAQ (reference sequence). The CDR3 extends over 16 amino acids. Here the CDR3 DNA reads TGTGCCAGCGGCTTAGCAGGGGTTGGTAGCAATCAGCCCCAGCATTTT. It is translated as CASGLAGVGSNQPQHF.

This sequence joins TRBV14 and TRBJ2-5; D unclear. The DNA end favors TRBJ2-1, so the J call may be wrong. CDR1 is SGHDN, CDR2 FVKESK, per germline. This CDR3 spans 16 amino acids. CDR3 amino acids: CASSQSPDGRGNEQFF. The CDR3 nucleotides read TGTGCCAGCAGCCAGTCCCCGGACGGAAGAGGTAATGAGCAGTTCTTC.

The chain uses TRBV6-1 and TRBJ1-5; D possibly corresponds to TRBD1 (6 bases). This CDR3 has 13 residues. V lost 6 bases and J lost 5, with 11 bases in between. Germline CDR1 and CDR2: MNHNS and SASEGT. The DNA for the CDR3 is TGTGCCAGCAGGGGGGCGAGTTATCAGCCCCAGCATTTT. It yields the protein CASRGASYQPQHF.

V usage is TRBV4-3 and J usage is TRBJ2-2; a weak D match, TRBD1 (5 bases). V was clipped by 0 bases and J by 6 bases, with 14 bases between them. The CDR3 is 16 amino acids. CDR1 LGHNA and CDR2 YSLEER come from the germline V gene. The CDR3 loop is CASSQDGQWGPGELFF. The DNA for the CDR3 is TGCGCCAGCAGCCAAGATGGGCAGTGGGGCCCCGGGGAGCTGTTTTTT.

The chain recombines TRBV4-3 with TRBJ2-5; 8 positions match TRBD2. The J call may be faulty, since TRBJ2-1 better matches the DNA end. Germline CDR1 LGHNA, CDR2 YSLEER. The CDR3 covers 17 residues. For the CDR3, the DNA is TGCGCCAGCAGCCAAGAGGGATTTGAGCGGGGGCTGTTTGAGCAGTTCTTC. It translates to CASSQEGFERGLFEQFF.

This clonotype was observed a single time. In DNA form, the CDR3 reads TGTGCCAGCAGCCAAGAGCTCGCGGTGAGAAAGGGCTACACCTTC. It is translated as CASSQELAVRKGYTF. The chain combines TRBV4-2 with TRBJ1-2; D gene unclear. Trimming took off 0 bases at V and 8 bases at J, with 16 bases between the two ends. Germline CDR1 and CDR2: LGHNA and YNFKEQ. CDR3 length equals 15 residues.

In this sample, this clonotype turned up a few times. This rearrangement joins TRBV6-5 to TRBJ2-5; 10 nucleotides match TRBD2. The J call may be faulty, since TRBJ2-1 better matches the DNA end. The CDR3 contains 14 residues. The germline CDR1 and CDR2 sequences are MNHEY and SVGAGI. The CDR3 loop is CASSYLAGDNEQFF. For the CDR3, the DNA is TGTGCCAGCAGTTACCTAGCGGGAGACAATGAGCAGTTCTTC.

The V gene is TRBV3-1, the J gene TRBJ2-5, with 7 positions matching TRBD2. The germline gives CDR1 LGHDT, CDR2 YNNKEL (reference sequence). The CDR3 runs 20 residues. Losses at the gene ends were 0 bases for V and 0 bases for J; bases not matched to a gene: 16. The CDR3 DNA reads TGTGCCAGCAGCCAAGATAATACCGTGTATCTAGCGGAGAACCAAGAGACCCAGTACTTC. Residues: CASSQDNTVYLAENQETQYF.

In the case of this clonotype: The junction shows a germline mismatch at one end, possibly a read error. CDR3 region: CAGSLGVNEQFF. The CDR3 coding sequence is TGTGCCGGCAGCTTAGGTGTCAATGAGCAGTTCTTC. The V call is TRBV11-2, the J call TRBJ2-1; D is undetermined. This CDR3 spans 12 amino acids. Germline loops: CDR1 SGHAT, CDR2 FQNNGV. The full variable domain, with the rest looked up from reference TRBV11-2 and TRBJ2-1, is EAGVAQSPRYKIIEKRQSVAFWCNPISGHATLYWYQQILGQGPKLLIQFQNNGVVDDSQLPKDRFSAERLKGVDSTLKIQPAKLEDSAVYLCAGSLGVNEQFFGPGTRLTVL.

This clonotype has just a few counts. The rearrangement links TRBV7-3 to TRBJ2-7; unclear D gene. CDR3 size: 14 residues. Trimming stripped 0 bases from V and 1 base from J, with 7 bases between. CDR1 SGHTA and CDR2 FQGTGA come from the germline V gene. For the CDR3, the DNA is TGTGCCAGCAGCTTAACAGGCCAATCCTACGAGCAGTACTTC. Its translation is CASSLTGQSYEQYF.

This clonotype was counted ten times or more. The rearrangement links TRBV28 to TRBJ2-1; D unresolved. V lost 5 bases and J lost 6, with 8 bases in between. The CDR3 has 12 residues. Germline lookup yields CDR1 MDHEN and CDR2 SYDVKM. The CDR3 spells CASSPGLNEQFF. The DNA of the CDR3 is TGTGCCAGCAGTCCCGGGCTCAATGAGCAGTTCTTC.

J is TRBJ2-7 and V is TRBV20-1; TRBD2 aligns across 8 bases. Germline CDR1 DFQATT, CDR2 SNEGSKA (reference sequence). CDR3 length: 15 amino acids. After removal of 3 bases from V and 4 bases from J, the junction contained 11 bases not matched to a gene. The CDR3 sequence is CSASLRTSPSYEQYF. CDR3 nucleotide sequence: TGCAGTGCTAGCTTAAGGACTAGCCCTTCTTACGAGCAGTACTTC.

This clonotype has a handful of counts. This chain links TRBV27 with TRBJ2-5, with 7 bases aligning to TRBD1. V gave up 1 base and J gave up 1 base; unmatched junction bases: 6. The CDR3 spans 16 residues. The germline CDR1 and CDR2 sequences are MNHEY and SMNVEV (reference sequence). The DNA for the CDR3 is TGTGCCAGCAGTTTATGGTCGGGACAGCCCCAAGAGACCCAGTACTTC. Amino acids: CASSLWSGQPQETQYF.

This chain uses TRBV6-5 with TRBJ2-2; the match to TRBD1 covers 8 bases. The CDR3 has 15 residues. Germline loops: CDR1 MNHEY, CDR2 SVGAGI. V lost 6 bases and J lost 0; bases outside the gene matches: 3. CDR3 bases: TGTGCCAGCAGACAGGGACAGGCGAACACCGGGGAGCTGTTTTTT. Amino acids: CASRQGQANTGELFF.

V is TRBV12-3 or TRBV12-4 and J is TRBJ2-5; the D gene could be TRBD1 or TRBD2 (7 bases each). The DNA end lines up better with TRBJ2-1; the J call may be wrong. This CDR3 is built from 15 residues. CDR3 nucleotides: TGTGCCAGCAGTTCAGGGGGGGCGGTTCTGAATGAGCAGTTCTTC. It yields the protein CASSSGGAVLNEQFF.